A selection of T cell receptor beta chains follows, all from one sample in a study of blood T cell repertoires in COVID-19. Only in-frame clones appear in the TCRdb table, and some are missing; sequencing was by immunoSEQ multiplex PCR. The table has over 200,000 clones, around 80% seen once. What was sequenced was peripheral blood. The receptors were gathered from a human donor in a cohort sampled during active COVID-19. CDR3s include the opening cysteine and the closing phenylalanine or tryptophan. Each record gives: CDR3 DNA, CDR3 protein, V gene, clone size, CDR3 length, D gene, J gene. A D gene is named only where the DNA matches it firmly. Clone size, where shown, is once, few, many, or a class for clones that have expanded.

DNA: TGTGCCAGTAGGAGACAGATCAATAGCAATCAGCCCCAGCATTTT
CDR3: CASRRQINSNQPQHF
V: TRBV19
size: .
length: 15
D: .
J: TRBJ1-5

DNA: TGTGCCACCAGCAGAGATAAGAGCTCTGGGGCCAACGTCCTGACTTTC
CDR3: CATSRDKSSGANVLTF
V: TRBV15
size: .
length: 16
D: .
J: TRBJ2-6

DNA: TGTGCCAGCAGCGAAGTCCAGCGACGGCCGAACACTGAAGCTTTCTTT
CDR3: CASSEVQRRPNTEAFF
V: TRBV7-9
size: .
length: 16
D: .
J: TRBJ1-1

DNA: TGTGCCAGCATGAAGACCGCGGGCACCGGGGAGCTGTTTTTT
CDR3: CASMKTAGTGELFF
V: TRBV6-5
size: .
length: 14
D: .
J: TRBJ2-2

DNA: TGCGCCAGCAGTTCGGGATCTAAGGGACTAGCGGTTAGCACAGATACGCAGTATTTT
CDR3: CASSSGSKGLAVSTDTQYF
V: TRBV5-1
size: .
length: 19
D: TRBD2
J: TRBJ2-3

DNA: TGTGCCAGCAGGCGTCGGACAGACTCTGGGGCCAACGTCCTGACTTTC
CDR3: CASRRRTDSGANVLTF
V: TRBV27
size: .
length: 16
D: .
J: TRBJ2-6

DNA: TGTGCCTGGAGTACAGGGACTAGCGTCCACGAGCAGTACTTC
CDR3: CAWSTGTSVHEQYF
V: TRBV30
size: .
length: 14
D: TRBD2
J: TRBJ2-7

DNA: TGCGCCAGCAGCCAATCCCTCGAGCAGGGGTATGGCTACACCTTC
CDR3: CASSQSLEQGYGYTF
V: TRBV4-3
size: once
length: 15
D: .
J: TRBJ1-2

DNA: TGTGCCAGCTCACCATTAGCTTCGGGACTAGCGGGCCACTACGAGCAGTACTTC
CDR3: CASSPLASGLAGHYEQYF
V: TRBV18
size: .
length: 18
D: TRBD2
J: TRBJ2-7

DNA: TGTGCCAGCAGCGTAGGGACAGGCGGGGATCAGCCCCAGCATTTT
CDR3: CASSVGTGGDQPQHF
V: TRBV9
size: few
length: 15
D: TRBD1
J: TRBJ1-5

DNA: TGCGCCAGCTCACGGGTCGGACAATCCGCCGAGCAGTACTTC
CDR3: CASSRVGQSAEQYF
V: TRBV5-1
size: .
length: 14
D: .
J: TRBJ2-7

DNA: TGTGCCAGCAGCTTGGAACAGGGGATCGGGTCCGAAAAACTGTTTTTT
CDR3: CASSLEQGIGSEKLFF
V: TRBV7-2
size: .
length: 16
D: TRBD1
J: TRBJ1-4

DNA: TGTGCCAGCAGTGAATTGGGCAGGGCGGACAATCAGCCCCAGCATTTT
CDR3: CASSELGRADNQPQHF
V: TRBV25-1
size: .
length: 16
D: .
J: TRBJ1-5

DNA: TGTGCCAGCAGCCAAGTGGGGGGTGAAGCTTTCTTT
CDR3: CASSQVGGEAFF
V: TRBV3-1/TRBV3-2
size: .
length: 12
D: .
J: TRBJ1-1

DNA: TGTGCCAGCAGTTCACACAGGGGAGAGTGGGGAAAATTAGAAAAACTGTTTTTT
CDR3: CASSSHRGEWGKLEKLFF
V: TRBV27
size: .
length: 18
D: TRBD1
J: TRBJ1-4

DNA: TGCGCCAGCAGCTTGGTGGGGGCGCTTGGGGCCAACGTCCTGACTTTC
CDR3: CASSLVGALGANVLTF
V: TRBV5-1
size: .
length: 16
D: .
J: TRBJ2-6

DNA: TGTGCCACCAGTGATTCTACAGGGAGATCCTACAATGAGCAGTTCTTC
CDR3: CATSDSTGRSYNEQFF
V: TRBV24-1
size: .
length: 16
D: .
J: TRBJ2-1

DNA: TGTGCCAGCAGCCGCCGGGTCCTTGACAGCACTGAAGCTTTCTTT
CDR3: CASSRRVLDSTEAFF
V: TRBV7-9
size: .
length: 15
D: .
J: TRBJ1-1

DNA: TGTGCCAGCAGCTTTTATCATGTAAGCGCCCACGAGCAGTACTTC
CDR3: CASSFYHVSAHEQYF
V: TRBV7-9
size: .
length: 15
D: .
J: TRBJ2-7

DNA: TGCGCCAGCAGCTTGGCCTTGCAGGGTATCCTGTTTTTT
CDR3: CASSLALQGILFF
V: TRBV5-1
size: .
length: 13
D: .
J: TRBJ1-4

DNA: TGTGCCAGCAGCTTACTCGGGGGGGCTGAAGCTTTCTTT
CDR3: CASSLLGGAEAFF
V: TRBV7-8
size: .
length: 13
D: .
J: TRBJ1-1

DNA: TGTGCCAGCAGTCCCTGGGCTAGCGGGAGGCGCGAGCAGTACTTC
CDR3: CASSPWASGRREQYF
V: TRBV6-5
size: .
length: 15
D: TRBD2
J: TRBJ2-7

DNA: TGTGCCAGCAGTGCAGGGTGGGGCCCGGGCTACACCTTC
CDR3: CASSAGWGPGYTF
V: TRBV2
size: .
length: 13
D: .
J: TRBJ1-2

DNA: TGTGCCAGCAGTGGCAGGACTAGCGGGAGGAACTACGAGCAGTACTTC
CDR3: CASSGRTSGRNYEQYF
V: TRBV2
size: .
length: 16
D: TRBD2
J: TRBJ2-7

DNA: TGCGCCAGCAGTGGACTAGCGGGAGGACCGAACACCGGGGAGCTGTTTTTT
CDR3: CASSGLAGGPNTGELFF
V: TRBV5-1
size: .
length: 17
D: TRBD2
J: TRBJ2-2

DNA: TGTGCCAGCAGCTCGCACAGTTACCAGCCCCAGCATTTT
CDR3: CASSSHSYQPQHF
V: TRBV5-5
size: few
length: 13
D: .
J: TRBJ1-5

DNA: TGTGCCAGCAGTCCAGGGTCCCTGCGCTACGAGCAGTACTTC
CDR3: CASSPGSLRYEQYF
V: TRBV28
size: .
length: 14
D: .
J: TRBJ2-7

DNA: TGTGCCAGTAGTACCATAGCGGGCGATACCTACGAGCAGTACTTC
CDR3: CASSTIAGDTYEQYF
V: TRBV19
size: .
length: 15
D: TRBD2
J: TRBJ2-7

DNA: TGTGCCAGCAGCCGAAACAGGGGGCAAGAGCAGTACTTC
CDR3: CASSRNRGQEQYF
V: TRBV6-5
size: .
length: 13
D: TRBD1
J: TRBJ2-7

DNA: TGTGCCAGCAGGGGACAGGCGATTAATGAAAAACTGTTTTTT
CDR3: CASRGQAINEKLFF
V: TRBV2
size: .
length: 14
D: TRBD1
J: TRBJ1-4

DNA: TGTGCCAGCAGTTACGATACAGTGAACACCGGGGAGCTGTTTTTT
CDR3: CASSYDTVNTGELFF
V: TRBV6-2/TRBV6-3
size: .
length: 15
D: .
J: TRBJ2-2

DNA: TGTGCCAGCAGTTACCGTTTAGGTACAGGGTACGGCTACACCTTC
CDR3: CASSYRLGTGYGYTF
V: TRBV6-2/TRBV6-3
size: few
length: 15
D: .
J: TRBJ1-2

DNA: TGTGCCAGCAGCGGCACTAGGACTAGCGGGAACTACGAGCAGTACTTC
CDR3: CASSGTRTSGNYEQYF
V: TRBV5-6
size: few
length: 16
D: TRBD2
J: TRBJ2-7

DNA: TGTGCCAGCAGCTTGGAAGGGGCAGAGCAGCCCCAGCATTTT
CDR3: CASSLEGAEQPQHF
V: TRBV5-6
size: .
length: 14
D: .
J: TRBJ1-5

DNA: TGCGCCAGCCGAACGGACAGGGACGGTACCTACGAGCAGTACTTC
CDR3: CASRTDRDGTYEQYF
V: TRBV5-1
size: .
length: 15
D: TRBD1
J: TRBJ2-7

DNA: TGTGCCAGCAGCTTAGGCGAAGCGGACAATGAGCAGTTCTTC
CDR3: CASSLGEADNEQFF
V: TRBV7-3
size: once
length: 14
D: .
J: TRBJ2-1

DNA: TGTGCCAGCAGCGTTACAGGGACTAGCGGCTACGAGCAGTACTTC
CDR3: CASSVTGTSGYEQYF
V: TRBV9
size: .
length: 15
D: TRBD2
J: TRBJ2-7

DNA: TGTGCCAGCAGTACCGACAGGGGGCTGACTACGATCTACAATGAGCAGTTCTTC
CDR3: CASSTDRGLTTIYNEQFF
V: TRBV28
size: .
length: 18
D: TRBD1
J: TRBJ2-1

DNA: TGTGCCAGCAATCGGCTAGCGGGAGAGGCAGATACGCAGTATTTT
CDR3: CASNRLAGEADTQYF
V: TRBV7-6
size: .
length: 15
D: TRBD2
J: TRBJ2-3

DNA: TGTGCCAGCAGTTACCGTGACAGGGGCTATGGCTACACCTTC
CDR3: CASSYRDRGYGYTF
V: TRBV6-5
size: .
length: 14
D: TRBD1
J: TRBJ1-2

DNA: TGTGCCAGCAGTGAAGTATATAGCAATCAGCCCCAGCATTTT
CDR3: CASSEVYSNQPQHF
V: TRBV6-1
size: .
length: 14
D: .
J: TRBJ1-5